Given below is one TCR beta chain in context. Its target antigen remains unknown. It has no much larger one-base neighbor in the sample; base qualities were not kept. The sample originates from a study of shared clonotypes between healthy human individuals (dated by TCRdb to about 2020). Study-level background: A few men and a couple of women, aged 18 to 49 years, made up the cohort. For each donor, CD4 naive and CD4 memory were each given three plates, CD8 naive was given two plates, and CD8 memory was given one plate. Blood TCR repertoires of five healthy adults were deeply sequenced to estimate repertoire size and the extent of clonotype sharing between individuals. To increase sequencing depth and limit assay-specific biases, different laboratories used diverse techniques to prepare libraries and sequence TCR repertoires. Between about 0.85 and 9.5 billion PBMCs per donor were obtained by leukapheresis.

Using the deep immunoSEQ assay, multiplex PCR amplified TCR CDR3 regions from genomic DNA. Genomic DNA extracted from each cell subset was distributed evenly over all wells of several immunoSEQ 96-well plates, and each plate served as one replicate. For sorted subsets, 200 to 250 ng of genomic DNA, equivalent to around 30,000 T cell genomes, went into each replicate PCR. The purified libraries were quantified using a Qubit 3.0 fluorometer, sized with a Bioanalyzer 2100, and then quantified again using the KAPA Library Quantification kit. Each immunoSEQ 96-well plate was sequenced on its own single-read 150-cycle Illumina NextSeq 550 flow cell. In the original analysis: Because the immunoSEQ output held only junctional sequences and lacked quality scores, the filtering could not match the filtering applied to full-length reads. Sequences were annotated with PyIR, a Python wrapper for IgBLAST v1.9, and V/J genes and CDR3 were assigned using IMGT germline references. Reads with weak V/J assignments (E-value above 1e-6), missing CDR3, stop codons, out-of-frame junctions, or ambiguous translated residues were removed. V3J clonotypes were defined by identical inferred V gene, J gene, and CDR3 amino acid sequence. Percentage overlap between repertoires was computed as shared unique clonotypes divided by the size of the smaller repertoire. Repertoire richness was assessed with RTK rarefaction, the Chao1 estimator, and Recon v2.1 estimates of unobserved clonotypes. Generation probabilities were computed with OLGA for all TCRbeta clonotypes obtained by the gDNA method from a few donors. Entries here come from immuneACCESS through TCRdb and include only in-frame sequences with V and J called. Some clones fail to appear in such tables; in the studies checked, an unresolved V gene covers under half of the shortfall, and the cause of the remainder is unknown. V and J calls and clone size come straight from that table; D and trimming were deduced from the DNA. Here the sample has about 2.5 million clones; around 92% occur a single time. The ten largest make up 0.3% to 0.45% of the sample.

General study outcomes and caveats: Sampling was limited to blood, and TCR repertoires in tissue likely differ from TCR repertoires in blood. Because the study included only a small number of donors, the genetic and exposure-history diversity represented was limited. Estimated clonotype richness was generally larger for naive than for memory subsets. Sharing across several donors was observed for around 5% of naive CD4, over 3% of naive CD8, roughly 2.3% of memory CD4, and roughly 0.4% of memory CD8 clonotypes. Pairwise subsampling led to the expectation that sequencing depth would affect the degree of clonotype sharing among donors. Higher generation probabilities were observed for clonotypes shared by all four sorted-subset donors than for non-shared clonotypes. Rarefaction of sorted-subset datasets indicated incomplete sequencing despite the large sequencing depth.

Based on the germline V gene, the CDR1 and CDR2 sequences are SGHTA and FQGNSA. The CDR3 covers 15 residues, taking in both the cysteine and the phenylalanine. Of all the DNA, just the CDR3 is kept, 45 bases in frame from base 1. The germline ends are 12 bases apart after V is trimmed by 1 base and J by 5 bases. The donors were healthy, HIV-negative adults with no recently reported acute infections or vaccinations. Every donor was a Caucasian adult residing in Nashville, Tennessee, USA. Magnetic negative selection was used to enrich CD4+ T cells, after which naive cells were positively selected on CD45RA and the negative fraction became the memory subset. Blood was obtained by leukapheresis, after which PBMCs were separated by Ficoll-Histopaque density gradient centrifugation and cryopreserved in liquid nitrogen vapor phase. Analytical flow cytometry was used to check the purity and quantity of every magnetically sorted T cell population. Each sorted fraction had its genomic DNA isolated and then quantified by UV absorbance on a Nanodrop 2000c.

Sequenced input: naive CD4+ T cells from PBMCs. The sample's cell subset or site, from its label and the paper: CD45RA+ positively selected. The TCR was taken from a man aged 18-30 years in good health. Some clones in this sample may be carry-over from other donors' samples. The chain is made from TRBV7-2 and TRBJ2-1; the D gene is perhaps TRBD2, from 6 matching bases. The base sequence is TGTGCCAGCAGCTTAGTCGGGACTGCTAACAATGAGCAGTTCTTC. It translates as CASSLVGTANNEQFF.